Each of the 10 T cell receptor beta chains below was sequenced from the same sample in a study of Ad26.COV2.S vaccination and SARS-CoV-2 variants. Treatment in this sample: roughly 20 received Ad26.COV2.S at low or high dose, single or two shots; 5 received placebo; per-sample allocation not given. Samples came from day 63 after the first vaccine or placebo injection. Clones were read by immunoSEQ multiplex PCR, and TCRdb kept only the in-frame ones, dropping some. The table has a few hundred thousand clones, around nine tenths seen once. Sequences were derived from peripheral blood, sampled in a trial of Ad26.COV2.S vaccine versus placebo. The receptors here all came from a person between 18 and 65 years old who received the Ad26.COV2.S COVID-19 vaccine or a placebo.

The chain combines TRBV4-1 with TRBJ2-1; 7 bases match TRBD2. Germline V gene sequence: CDR1 MGHRA, CDR2 YSYEKL. The junction had 8 bases not matched to a gene; V was cut back by 1 base and J by 2 bases. The CDR3 consists of 17 residues. CDR3 DNA: TGCGCCAGCAGCCAAGGGGGAGCGGGGCTCCCCTACAATGAGCAGTTCTTC. This encodes CASSQGGAGLPYNEQFF.

This clone was detected only once. The genes are TRBV5-1 and TRBJ2-7; TRBD2 aligns across 8 bases. The V gene's germline CDR1 is SGHRS and CDR2 YFSETQ. V trimming: 0 bases; J trimming: 2 bases; junction bases outside the gene matches: 4. The CDR3 spans 15 residues. This CDR3 reads CASSLGAGVPYEQYF. The CDR3 DNA reads as TGCGCCAGCAGCTTGGGAGCGGGGGTACCCTACGAGCAGTACTTC.

The DNA for the CDR3 is TGTGCCAGCAGTTTAGCCGCTAGCGGGAGAGTCGAAGATACGCAGTATTTT. Translating it yields CASSLAASGRVEDTQYF. The chain uses TRBV28 and TRBJ2-3, with 10 bases aligning to TRBD2. The trim removed 2 bases at V and 5 bases at J, leaving 10 bases unmatched. The CDR3 is 17 amino acids. Germline CDR1 MDHEN, CDR2 SYDVKM.

The chain uses TRBV24-1 and TRBJ2-3; D is ambiguous. CDR3 size: 14 residues. V lost 7 bases, J lost 3 bases, and 13 bases lay in between. The germline gives CDR1 KGHDR, CDR2 SFDVKD. CDR3 residues: CATRSTGKTDTQYF. The DNA for the CDR3 is TGTGCCACCAGGTCTACCGGAAAAACAGATACGCAGTATTTT.

The chain's CDR3 is CATSGKGAANEQFF. The CDR3 DNA sequence: TGTGCCACCAGTGGAAAGGGGGCTGCCAATGAGCAGTTCTTC. V is TRBV24-1 and J is TRBJ2-1; TRBD1 matches at 7 bases. CDR3 length: 14 residues. V was pared by 5 bases and J by 6 bases, with 6 bases of the junction left unmatched. Looked up from germline, CDR1 is KGHDR and CDR2 is SFDVKD.

The gene calls are TRBV5-5 and TRBJ2-7, with no clear D. The V end was cut by 1 base, the J end by 3 bases, with 17 bases between. CDR1 SGHKS and CDR2 YYEKEE come from the germline V gene (reference sequence). The CDR3 sequence is 16 residues long. CDR3 in DNA: TGTGCCAGCAGCTTGTCGCTGATCGGAGAAGGCTACGAGCAGTACGTC. Protein sequence: CASSLSLIGEGYEQYV.

The chain is built from TRBV7-3 and TRBJ1-1, with TRBD1 matching 7 bases. Trimming cost V 1 base and J 4 bases; bases outside gene matches: 9. Germline assignment: CDR1 SGHTA and CDR2 FQGTGA. The CDR3 is made up of 16 amino acids. The CDR3 spells CASSLSWDRGSTEAFF. In nucleotides, the CDR3 is TGTGCCAGCAGCTTAAGCTGGGACAGAGGGAGCACTGAAGCTTTCTTT.

The chain carries TRBV19 and TRBJ2-7; 7 nucleotides align to TRBD1. The CDR3 length is 17 residues. Germline CDR1 and CDR2: LNHDA and SQIVND (reference sequence). V dropped 4 bases and J dropped 2; count of bases not matched to a gene: 14. This CDR3 is CASSKPSHGQDTYEQYV. In DNA form, the CDR3 reads TGTGCCAGTAGTAAACCGTCCCACGGACAGGACACCTACGAGCAGTACGTC.

There are a few counts of this clone. The chain recombines TRBV5-1 with TRBJ1-2, with 7 bases fitting TRBD1. The CDR3 covers 13 residues. Looked up from germline, CDR1 is SGHRS and CDR2 is YFSETQ. Losses at the gene ends were 0 bases for V and 8 bases for J; bases not matched to a gene: 4. The CDR3 loop reads CASSLDRGQGYTF. The CDR3 DNA follows: TGCGCCAGCAGCTTGGATAGGGGGCAAGGCTACACCTTC. The full variable domain, its missing parts supplied by reference TRBV5-1 and TRBJ1-2, is KAGVTQTPRYLIKTRGQQVTLSCSPISGHRSVSWYQQTPGQGLQFLFEYFSETQRNKGNFPGRFSGRQFSNSRSEMNVSTLELGDSALYLCASSLDRGQGYTFGSGTRLTVV.

This clone was counted only a few times. The chain couples TRBV4-1 to TRBJ1-3; tentatively, D is TRBD1 (5 bases). The V and J ends lost 4 bases and 2 bases respectively, with 15 bases between them. This CDR3 contains 16 residues. The germline CDR1 and CDR2 sequences are MGHRA and YSYEKL. CDR3 in amino acids: CASSPGQGVTGNTIYF. The CDR3 DNA sequence: TGCGCCAGCAGCCCTGGGCAGGGAGTAACTGGAAACACCATATATTTT.